Sequencing of this T cell receptor (beta chain) was carried out in a study of cytomegalovirus exposure and HLA in healthy donors. Sequencing used immunoSEQ multiplex PCR; TCRdb keeps in-frame clones, though not all of them. The sample shows some 68,000 clones, approximately 94% of them seen only once. The specimen was PBMCs. The source is a man younger than 35 in good health and CMV-seropositive.

The CDR3 loop is CASSPGQTGQPQHF. The CDR3 DNA is TGTGCCAGCAGCCCCGGACAGACGGGTCAGCCCCAGCATTTT. The rearrangement uses TRBV5-6 and TRBJ1-5, with D possibly TRBD1 on 6 matching bases. Trimming removed 4 bases from V and 6 bases from J, with 14 bases in between. Looked up from germline, CDR1 is SGHDT and CDR2 is YYEEEE. The CDR3 is 14 residues long.